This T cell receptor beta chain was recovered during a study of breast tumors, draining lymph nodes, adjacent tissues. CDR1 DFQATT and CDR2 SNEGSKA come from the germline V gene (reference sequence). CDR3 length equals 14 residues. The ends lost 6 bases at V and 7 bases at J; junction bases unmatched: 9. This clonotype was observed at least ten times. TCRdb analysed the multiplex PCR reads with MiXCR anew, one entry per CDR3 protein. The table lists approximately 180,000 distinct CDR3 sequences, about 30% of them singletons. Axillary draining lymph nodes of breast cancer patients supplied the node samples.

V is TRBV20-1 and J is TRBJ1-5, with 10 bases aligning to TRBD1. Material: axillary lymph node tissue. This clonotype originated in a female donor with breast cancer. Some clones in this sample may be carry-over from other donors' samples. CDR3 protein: CSAQTGGSLQPQHF. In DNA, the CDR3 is TGCAGTGCGCAGACAGGGGGCAGTCTCCAGCCCCAGCATTTT.